This paragraph covers one TCR beta chain sequence. The data stem from a study of blood T cell repertoires in COVID-19. Turning to the study itself: Acute and convalescent COVID-19 samples came from the United States, Italy and Spain. Nucleic acid was either cDNA or gDNA, and it came from T cells, B-cell-depleted T cells, or PBMCs.

Trimming stripped 0 bases from V and 1 base from J, with 15 bases between. The CDR3 has 17 residues. The V gene's germline CDR1 is LGHNA and CDR2 YNFKEQ. In the study's own analysis: Amplifying reference gene primers gave estimates of nucleated cell counts. Clones were sequenced by immunoSEQ multiplex PCR, and TCRdb holds only the in-frame ones, with some missing. The V and J calls and clone size were taken over from that table, and D and trimming were inferred from the DNA. In the table there are 130,000 to 150,000 clones, about three quarters of which are singletons. The TCR sequence derives from a woman aged 55-70 years with acute or convalescent COVID-19. This sequence joins TRBV4-2 and TRBJ1-1, with D uncertain. The sample taken for sequencing was peripheral blood. This CDR3 reads CASSQDRAGLGNTEAFF. The CDR3 bases are TGTGCCAGCAGCCAAGATAGGGCGGGATTGGGGAACACTGAAGCTTTCTTT.